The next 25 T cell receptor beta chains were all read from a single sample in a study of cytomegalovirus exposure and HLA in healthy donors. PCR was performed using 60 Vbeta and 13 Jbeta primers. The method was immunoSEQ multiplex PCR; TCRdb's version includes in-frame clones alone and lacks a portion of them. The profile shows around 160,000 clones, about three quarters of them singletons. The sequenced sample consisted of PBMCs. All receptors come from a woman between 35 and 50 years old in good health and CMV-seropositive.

CDR3 coding DNA: TGTGCCAGCTCACCGAGGACTAGCGGGACGCAGAACACCGGGGAGCTGTTTTTT. This sequence encodes CASSPRTSGTQNTGELFF. The chain has TRBV18 and TRBJ2-2; 12 bases agree with TRBD2. This CDR3 contains 18 residues. Looked up from germline, CDR1 is KGHSH and CDR2 is LQKENI. With 3 bases clipped from V and 1 base from J, the junction kept 6 bases outside the gene matches.

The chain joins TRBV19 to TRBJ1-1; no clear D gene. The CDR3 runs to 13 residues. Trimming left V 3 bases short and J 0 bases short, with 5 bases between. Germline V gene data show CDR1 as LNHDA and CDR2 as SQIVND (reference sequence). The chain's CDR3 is CASSMSVNTEAFF. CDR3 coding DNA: TGTGCCAGTAGTATGTCCGTGAACACTGAAGCTTTCTTT.

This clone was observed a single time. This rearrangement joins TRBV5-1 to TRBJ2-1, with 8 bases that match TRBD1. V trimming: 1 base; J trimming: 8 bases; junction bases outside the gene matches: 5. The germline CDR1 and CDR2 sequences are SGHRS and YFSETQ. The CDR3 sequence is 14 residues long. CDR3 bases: TGCGCCAGCAGCTTGAGCCAGGGGGCTTATGAGCAGTTCTTC. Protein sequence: CASSLSQGAYEQFF.

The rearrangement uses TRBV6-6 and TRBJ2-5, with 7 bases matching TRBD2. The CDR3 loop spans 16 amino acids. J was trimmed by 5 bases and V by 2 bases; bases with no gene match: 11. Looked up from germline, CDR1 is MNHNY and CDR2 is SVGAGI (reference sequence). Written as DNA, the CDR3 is TGTGCCAGCAGTTACGAGCTAGCGAGGGGAGGGGAGACCCAGTACTTC. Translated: CASSYELARGGETQYF.

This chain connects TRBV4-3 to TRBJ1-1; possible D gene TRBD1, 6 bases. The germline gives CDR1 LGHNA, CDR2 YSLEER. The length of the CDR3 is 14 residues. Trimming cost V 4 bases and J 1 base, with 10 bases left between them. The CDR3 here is CASSLETGNTEAFF. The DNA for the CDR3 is TGCGCCAGCAGCCTAGAGACAGGGAACACTGAAGCTTTCTTT.

The CDR3 here is CASSVSDSNQPQHF. The CDR3 DNA sequence: TGTGCCAGCAGCGTCAGCGATAGCAATCAGCCCCAGCATTTT. The chain joins TRBV9 to TRBJ1-5, with D unresolved. CDR3 length: 14 amino acids. Germline V gene data show CDR1 as SGDLS and CDR2 as YYNGEE. Trimming shortened V by 2 bases and J by 0 bases, and 6 bases separated the two germline ends.

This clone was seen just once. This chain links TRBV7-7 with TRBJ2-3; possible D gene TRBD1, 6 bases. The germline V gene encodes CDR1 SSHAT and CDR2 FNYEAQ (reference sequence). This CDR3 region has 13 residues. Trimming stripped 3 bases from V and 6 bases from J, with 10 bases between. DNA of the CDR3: TGTGCCAGCAGCTTGGGGGCGCTGGATACGCAGTATTTT. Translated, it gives CASSLGALDTQYF.

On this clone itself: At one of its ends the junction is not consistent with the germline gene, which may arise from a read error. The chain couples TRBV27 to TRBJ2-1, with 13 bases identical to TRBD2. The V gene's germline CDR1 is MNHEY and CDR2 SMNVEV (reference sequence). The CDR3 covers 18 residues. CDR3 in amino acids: CASSPGTSGTYPYNEQFF. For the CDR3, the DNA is TGTGCCAGCAGTCCAGGGACTAGCGGGACGTACCCCTATAATGAGCAGTTCTTC.

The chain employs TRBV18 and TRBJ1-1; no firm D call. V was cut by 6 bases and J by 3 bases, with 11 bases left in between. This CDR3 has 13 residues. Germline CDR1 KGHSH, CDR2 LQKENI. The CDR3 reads CASSPRVDTEAFF. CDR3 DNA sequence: TGTGCCAGCTCCCCGAGGGTGGACACTGAAGCTTTCTTT.

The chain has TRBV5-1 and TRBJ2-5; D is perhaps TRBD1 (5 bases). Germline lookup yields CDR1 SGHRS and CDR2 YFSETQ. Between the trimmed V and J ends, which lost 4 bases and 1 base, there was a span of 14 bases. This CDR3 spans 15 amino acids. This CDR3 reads CASSQATGIQETQYF. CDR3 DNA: TGCGCCAGCAGCCAGGCAACAGGTATCCAAGAGACCCAGTACTTC.

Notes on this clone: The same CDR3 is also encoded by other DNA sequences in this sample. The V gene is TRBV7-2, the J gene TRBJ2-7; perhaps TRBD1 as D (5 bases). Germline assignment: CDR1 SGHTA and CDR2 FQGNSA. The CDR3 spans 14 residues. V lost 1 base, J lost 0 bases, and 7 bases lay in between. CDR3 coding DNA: TGTGCCAGCAGCTTAGACAGGTACTCCTACGAGCAGTACTTC. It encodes CASSLDRYSYEQYF.

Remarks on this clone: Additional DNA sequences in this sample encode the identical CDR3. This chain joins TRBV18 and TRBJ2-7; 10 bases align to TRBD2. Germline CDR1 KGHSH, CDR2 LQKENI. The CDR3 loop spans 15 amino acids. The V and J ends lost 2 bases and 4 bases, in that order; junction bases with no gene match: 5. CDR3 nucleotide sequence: TGTGCCAGCTCACCAGCCGATAGCGGGGGGTACGAGCAGTACTTC. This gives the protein CASSPADSGGYEQYF. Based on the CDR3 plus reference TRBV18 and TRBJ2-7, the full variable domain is NAGVMQNPRHLVRRRGQEARLRCSPMKGHSHVYWYRQLPEEGLKFMVYLQKENIIDESGMPKERFSAEFPKEGPSILRIQQVVRGDSAAYFCASSPADSGGYEQYFGPGTRLTVT.

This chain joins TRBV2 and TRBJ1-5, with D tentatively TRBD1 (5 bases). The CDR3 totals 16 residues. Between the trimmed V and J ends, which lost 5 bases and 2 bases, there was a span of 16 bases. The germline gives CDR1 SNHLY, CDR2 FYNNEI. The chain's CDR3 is CASSNQGKRGNQPQHF. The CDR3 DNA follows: TGTGCCAGCAGTAACCAGGGAAAAAGGGGCAATCAGCCCCAGCATTTT.

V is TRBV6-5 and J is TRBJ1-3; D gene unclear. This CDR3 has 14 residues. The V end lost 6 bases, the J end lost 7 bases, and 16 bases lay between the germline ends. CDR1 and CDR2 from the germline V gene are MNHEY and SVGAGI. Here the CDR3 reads CASSQGGQVNTIYF. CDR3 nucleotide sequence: TGTGCCAGCAGCCAAGGCGGGCAGGTCAACACCATATATTTT.

The CDR3 coding sequence is TGCGCCAGCAGCTTGAGGGACTCCTCTTATGACGGGGAGCTGTTTTTT. This sequence encodes CASSLRDSSYDGELFF. This rearrangement joins TRBV5-1 to TRBJ2-2; TRBD2 is a possible D gene (6 bases). The CDR3 has 16 amino acids. V was cut by 1 base and J by 7 bases, with 17 bases left in between. CDR1 and CDR2 from the germline V gene are SGHRS and YFSETQ.

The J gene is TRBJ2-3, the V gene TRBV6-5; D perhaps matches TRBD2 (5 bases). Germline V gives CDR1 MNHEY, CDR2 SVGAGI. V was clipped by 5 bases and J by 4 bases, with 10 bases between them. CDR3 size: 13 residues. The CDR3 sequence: CASSPTSSDTQYF. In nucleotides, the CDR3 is TGTGCCAGCAGTCCCACTAGTTCAGATACGCAGTATTTT.

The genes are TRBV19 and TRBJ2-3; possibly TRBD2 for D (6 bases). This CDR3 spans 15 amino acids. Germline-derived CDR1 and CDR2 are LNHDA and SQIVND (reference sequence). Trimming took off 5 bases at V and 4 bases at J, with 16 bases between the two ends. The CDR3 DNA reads TGTGCCAGTAGTTGGCAGGGACTTTCTGCAGATACGCAGTATTTT. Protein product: CASSWQGLSADTQYF.

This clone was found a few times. CDR3 sequence (DNA): TGTGCCTGGAGTAAGAGGGAGGGGACCTCCTACAATGAGCAGTTCTTC. Its translation: CAWSKREGTSYNEQFF. The chain joins TRBV30 to TRBJ2-1; 7 bases are shared with TRBD2. The germline gives CDR1 GTSNPN, CDR2 SVGIG (reference sequence). The CDR3 spans 16 residues. The J segment lost 0 bases and the V segment lost 2 bases, leaving 7 bases of the junction unmatched.

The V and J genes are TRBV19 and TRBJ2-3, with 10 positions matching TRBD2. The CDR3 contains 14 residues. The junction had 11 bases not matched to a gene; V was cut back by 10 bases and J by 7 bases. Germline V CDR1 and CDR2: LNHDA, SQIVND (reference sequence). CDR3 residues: CATSSAGGQYTQYF. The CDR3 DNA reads TGTGCCACCTCCTCAGCGGGGGGGCAGTATACGCAGTATTTT.

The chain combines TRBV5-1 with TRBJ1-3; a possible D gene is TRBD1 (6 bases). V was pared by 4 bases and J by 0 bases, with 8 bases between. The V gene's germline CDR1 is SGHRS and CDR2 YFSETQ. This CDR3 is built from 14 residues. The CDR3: CASSPGHSGNTIYF. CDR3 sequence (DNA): TGCGCCAGCAGCCCGGGACACTCTGGAAACACCATATATTTT.

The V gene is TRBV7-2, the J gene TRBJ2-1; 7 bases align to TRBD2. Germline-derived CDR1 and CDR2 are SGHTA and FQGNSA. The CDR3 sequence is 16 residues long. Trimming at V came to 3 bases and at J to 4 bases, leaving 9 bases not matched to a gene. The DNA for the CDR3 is TGTGCCAGCAGCTTGTTTCAGCGGGACTATTACAATGAGCAGTTCTTC. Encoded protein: CASSLFQRDYYNEQFF.

CDR3 protein: CASSLSSNQPQHF. The DNA of the CDR3 is TGTGCCAGCAGCTTATCAAGCAATCAGCCCCAGCATTTT. V and J are TRBV7-2 and TRBJ1-5; D is uncertain. V gave up 2 bases and J gave up 1 base, with 3 bases separating them. Germline V gene sequence: CDR1 SGHTA, CDR2 FQGNSA. The CDR3 extends over 13 amino acids.

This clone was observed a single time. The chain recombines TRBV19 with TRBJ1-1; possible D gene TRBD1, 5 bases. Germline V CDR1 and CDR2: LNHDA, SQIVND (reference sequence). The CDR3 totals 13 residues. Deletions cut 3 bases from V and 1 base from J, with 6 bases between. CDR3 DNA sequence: TGTGCCAGTAGTATGGACAAGAACACTGAAGCTTTCTTT. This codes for CASSMDKNTEAFF. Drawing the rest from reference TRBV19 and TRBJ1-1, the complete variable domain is DGGITQSPKYLFRKEGQNVTLSCEQNLNHDAMYWYRQDPGQGLRLIYYSQIVNDFQKGDIAEGYSVSREKKESFPLTVTSAQKNPTAFYLCASSMDKNTEAFFGQGTRLTVV.

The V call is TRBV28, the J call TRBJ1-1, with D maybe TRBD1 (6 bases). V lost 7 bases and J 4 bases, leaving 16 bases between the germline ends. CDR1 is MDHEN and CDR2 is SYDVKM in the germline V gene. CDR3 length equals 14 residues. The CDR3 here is CASITPGGATEAFF. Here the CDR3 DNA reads TGTGCCAGCATTACGCCGGGGGGGGCCACTGAAGCTTTCTTT.

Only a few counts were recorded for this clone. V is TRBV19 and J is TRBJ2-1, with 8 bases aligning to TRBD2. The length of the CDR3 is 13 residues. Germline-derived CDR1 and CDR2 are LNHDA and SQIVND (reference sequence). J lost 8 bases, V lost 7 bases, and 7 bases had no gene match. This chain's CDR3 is CASNSGGNDEQFF. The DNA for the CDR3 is TGTGCCAGTAACAGCGGGGGTAACGATGAGCAGTTCTTC.